One and the same sample provided the 18 T cell receptor beta chains below, sequenced in a study of cytomegalovirus exposure and HLA in healthy donors. Both 60 Vbeta primers and 13 Jbeta primers went into the PCR. Assay: immunoSEQ multiplex PCR; the TCRdb copy retains only in-frame clones and omits some. The table has some 120,000 clones, 81% seen once. The material sequenced was PBMCs. The receptors originated from a woman aged 25 to 45 in good health and CMV-seronegative.

The V gene is TRBV5-1, the J gene TRBJ2-1; 9 bases are shared with TRBD2. The germline V gene has CDR1 SGHRS and CDR2 YFSETQ. The J segment lost 6 bases and the V segment lost 0 bases, leaving 4 bases of the junction unmatched. CDR3 size: 15 residues. The chain's CDR3 is CASSLDLAGANEQFF. The CDR3 DNA is TGCGCCAGCAGCTTGGACTTAGCGGGAGCCAATGAGCAGTTCTTC.

This clone was recorded only once. The gene calls are TRBV9 and TRBJ1-4, with 7 bases that match TRBD1. CDR1 and CDR2 (germline): SGDLS, YYNGEE. This CDR3 has 15 residues. V shed 0 bases, J shed 7 bases, and the junction held 6 bases outside the gene matches. CDR3 DNA sequence: TGTGCCAGCAGCGTAGAAGGAGGGGGCGGTGAAAAACTGTTTTTT. This gives the protein CASSVEGGGGEKLFF.

Only one count was recorded for this clone. The rearrangement joins TRBV7-6 to TRBJ1-3, with TRBD1 matching over 7 bases. Germline CDR1 and CDR2: SGHVS and FNYEAQ. V lost 4 bases, J lost 0 bases, and 9 bases stayed unmatched. This CDR3 is 17 amino acids long. The CDR3 is CASSSTTGPSSGNTIYF. CDR3 nucleotides: TGTGCCAGCAGCTCCACGACAGGGCCCAGCTCTGGAAACACCATATATTTT. Together with reference TRBV7-6 and TRBJ1-3, the CDR3 gives the full variable domain: GAGVSQSPRYKVTKRGQDVALRCDPISGHVSLYWYRQALGQGPEFLTYFNYEAQQDKSGLPNDRFSAERPEGSISTLTIQRTEQRDSAMYRCASSSTTGPSSGNTIYFGEGSWLTVV.

The rearrangement uses TRBV6-1 and TRBJ2-1; 10 bases agree with TRBD2. Germline values: CDR1 MNHNS, CDR2 SASEGT. The CDR3 totals 18 residues. V gave up 2 bases and J gave up 6 bases; unmatched junction bases: 13. The CDR3 region is CASSEHGMASGSGNEQFF. DNA of the CDR3: TGTGCCAGCAGTGAACACGGTATGGCTAGCGGGAGTGGCAATGAGCAGTTCTTC.

Written as DNA, the CDR3 is TGTGCCAGCAGCTTATCCGCAGGCTCCTACGAGCAGTACTTC. Protein sequence: CASSLSAGSYEQYF. V is TRBV7-3 and J is TRBJ2-7; no clear D gene. Germline V lookup: CDR1 SGHTA, CDR2 FQGTGA. Trimming stripped 2 bases from V and 0 bases from J, with 8 bases between. The CDR3 is 14 amino acids.

This chain joins TRBV29-1 and TRBJ2-5, with no clear D. The CDR3 spans 12 residues. V was cut by 3 bases and J by 0 bases, with 5 bases left in between. Germline V lookup: CDR1 SQVTM, CDR2 ANQGSEA. The CDR3 sequence is CSVETYQETQYF. CDR3 DNA sequence: TGCAGCGTTGAGACTTACCAAGAGACCCAGTACTTC.

This chain connects TRBV28 to TRBJ2-2, with D hard to call. Looked up from germline, CDR1 is MDHEN and CDR2 is SYDVKM. CDR3 length: 15 amino acids. V dropped 2 bases and J dropped 4 bases, with 11 bases sitting between them. The CDR3 DNA is TGTGCCAGCAGTTTACCGGGTCCTACCACCGGGGAGCTGTTTTTT. It translates to CASSLPGPTTGELFF.

This sequence joins TRBV7-3 and TRBJ2-3, with 11 bases lining up with TRBD2. The CDR3 covers 15 residues. V lost 4 bases, J lost 4 bases, and 4 bases stayed unmatched. Germline CDR1 is SGHTA and CDR2 is FQGTGA. The CDR3 sequence: CASSSTSGSSDTQYF. CDR3 bases: TGTGCCAGCAGCTCAACTAGCGGGAGTTCAGATACGCAGTATTTT.

CDR3 in amino acids: CASSPERPFEAFF. The CDR3, as DNA: TGTGCCAGCTCACCTGAGAGGCCCTTTGAAGCTTTCTTT. The chain uses TRBV18 and TRBJ1-1; D is unresolved. V was cut by 3 bases and J by 7 bases, with 12 bases left in between. CDR3 length: 13 amino acids. The germline CDR1 and CDR2 sequences are KGHSH and LQKENI.

V and J are TRBV4-1 and TRBJ2-7, with D perhaps matching TRBD2 (5 bases). Trimming removed 3 bases from V and 2 bases from J, with 11 bases in between. CDR1 is MGHRA, CDR2 YSYEKL, per germline. The CDR3 has 14 residues. The CDR3 DNA sequence: TGCGCCAGCAGCCAGGAACTAGTTCCCTACGAGCAGTACTTC. Translated: CASSQELVPYEQYF.

The chain couples TRBV11-2 to TRBJ2-3, with TRBD2 identical over 7 bases. J gave up 4 bases and V 5 bases, and 9 bases lay outside the gene matches. The CDR3 is 15 amino acids. From germline, CDR1 is SGHAT and CDR2 FQNNGV. The CDR3 bases are TGTGCCAGCAGCCTGGGGGGGGGAAGGTCAGATACGCAGTATTTT. Its translation: CASSLGGGRSDTQYF.

Only one count was recorded for this clone. The CDR3 DNA follows: TGTGCCAGCAGCTCGGGACAGGGAGGGGGCTACACCTTC. This encodes CASSSGQGGGYTF. The rearrangement links TRBV7-2 to TRBJ1-2; 9 bases align to TRBD1. CDR1 is SGHTA, CDR2 FQGNSA, per germline. V shed 4 bases, J shed 8 bases, and the junction held 5 bases outside the gene matches. This CDR3 is built from 13 residues.

The chain links TRBV6-5 to TRBJ2-1, with D possibly being TRBD1 (6 bases). V lost 2 bases, J lost 9 bases, and 11 bases lay in between. In germline, CDR1 is MNHEY, CDR2 SVGAGI. The CDR3 totals 13 residues. CDR3 protein: CASSYKLGGEQFF. CDR3 nucleotide sequence: TGTGCCAGCAGTTACAAACTAGGGGGTGAGCAGTTCTTC.

The chain joins TRBV5-1 to TRBJ2-3, with 11 positions matching TRBD2. CDR1 is SGHRS and CDR2 is YFSETQ in the germline V gene. The CDR3 contains 16 residues. V shed 0 bases and J 4 bases; nucleotides not matched to a gene: 4. The CDR3 is CASSLATSGRADTQYF. CDR3 coding DNA: TGCGCCAGCAGCTTGGCCACTAGCGGGAGAGCAGATACGCAGTATTTT.

The chain couples TRBV30 to TRBJ1-2, with 12 bases fitting TRBD1. The J segment lost 4 bases and the V segment lost 3 bases, leaving 3 bases of the junction unmatched. The CDR3 contains 14 residues. In germline, CDR1 is GTSNPN, CDR2 SVGIG (reference sequence). DNA of the CDR3: TGTGCCTGGAGGGGACAGGGGGCCCTCTATGGCTACACCTTC. It codes for CAWRGQGALYGYTF.

V is TRBV6-5 and J is TRBJ1-5, with D possibly TRBD1 on 5 matching bases. Trimming took 6 bases from V and 2 from J, leaving 14 bases between them. The germline V gene has CDR1 MNHEY and CDR2 SVGAGI. The CDR3 consists of 15 residues. CDR3 residues: CASRPQGLGNQPQHF. The CDR3 nucleotides read TGTGCCAGCAGACCCCAGGGTCTCGGCAATCAGCCCCAGCATTTT.

V gene TRBV9 combines with J gene TRBJ2-3, with TRBD2 matching 9 bases. This CDR3 is 18 amino acids long. Germline-derived CDR1 and CDR2 are SGDLS and YYNGEE. With V trimmed by 4 bases and J by 2 bases, 14 bases remained unmatched. The CDR3 region has the DNA TGTGCCAGCAGCCCACTCGTGGCGGGAGGGGTCCCCACAGATACGCAGTATTTT. Translated, it gives CASSPLVAGGVPTDTQYF.

The chain links TRBV5-1 to TRBJ2-1; 7 nucleotides match TRBD1. Germline V gene lookup returns CDR1 SGHRS and CDR2 YFSETQ. This CDR3 spans 14 amino acids. V gave up 5 bases and J gave up 5 bases; unmatched junction bases: 7. The CDR3 DNA reads as TGCGCCAGCAGTCCGAGACAGGGTAACAATGAGCAGTTCTTC. Translation: CASSPRQGNNEQFF.